These T cell receptor beta chains were read from a single sample in a study of blood T cell repertoires in COVID-19. TCRdb keeps only in-frame clones here, not all; method: immunoSEQ multiplex PCR. The table includes hundreds of thousands of clones, around nine tenths detected once. What was sequenced was peripheral blood. These receptors were obtained from a woman aged 45-65 years with COVID-19, enrolled during active disease. The CDR3 runs from the conserved cysteine through the conserved F or W. The D gene is left open where the match is weak. Rows give clone size only sometimes, using once, few, many, or a class for an expanded clone.

v_call: TRBV10-2
clone_size: .
cdr3_length: 12
d_call: .
j_call: TRBJ2-7
cdr3_aa: CASSESSREQYF
cdr3_nt: TGCGCCAGCAGTGAGTCGTCGCGGGAGCAGTACTTC

v_call: TRBV18
clone_size: once
cdr3_length: 13
d_call: .
j_call: TRBJ2-3
cdr3_aa: CASSRDSGDTQYF
cdr3_nt: TGTGCCAGCTCACGGGACTCAGGGGATACGCAGTATTTT

v_call: TRBV7-9
clone_size: .
cdr3_length: 14
d_call: .
j_call: TRBJ1-2
cdr3_aa: CASSGQPTPYGYTF
cdr3_nt: TGTGCCAGCAGCGGACAGCCAACACCCTATGGCTACACCTTC

v_call: TRBV5-4
clone_size: .
cdr3_length: 13
d_call: .
j_call: TRBJ1-2
cdr3_aa: CASSLPQGEGYTF
cdr3_nt: TGTGCCAGCAGCTTACCTCAAGGGGAAGGCTACACCTTC

v_call: TRBV5-1
clone_size: .
cdr3_length: 17
d_call: TRBD2
j_call: TRBJ2-4
cdr3_aa: CASSPPGLAGGKNIQYF
cdr3_nt: TGCGCCAGCAGCCCCCCCGGACTAGCGGGGGGTAAAAACATTCAGTACTTC

v_call: TRBV11-3
clone_size: .
cdr3_length: 14
d_call: .
j_call: TRBJ2-2
cdr3_aa: CASSLRQNTGELFF
cdr3_nt: TGTGCCAGCAGCCTAAGACAGAACACCGGGGAGCTGTTTTTT

v_call: TRBV6-5
clone_size: .
cdr3_length: 11
d_call: .
j_call: TRBJ1-5
cdr3_aa: CASSFYQPQHF
cdr3_nt: TGTGCCAGCAGTTTCTATCAGCCCCAGCATTTT

v_call: TRBV10-1
clone_size: .
cdr3_length: 13
d_call: .
j_call: TRBJ2-3
cdr3_aa: CASSESGGHTQYF
cdr3_nt: TGCGCCAGCAGTGAGTCTGGAGGTCACACGCAGTATTTT

v_call: TRBV9
clone_size: .
cdr3_length: 15
d_call: .
j_call: TRBJ1-2
cdr3_aa: CASSVGGGANYGYTF
cdr3_nt: TGTGCCAGCAGCGTAGGTGGGGGCGCGAACTATGGCTACACCTTC

v_call: TRBV21-1
clone_size: .
cdr3_length: 15
d_call: .
j_call: TRBJ1-1
cdr3_aa: CASSTPTGGKTEAFF
cdr3_nt: TGTGCCAGCAGCACCCCTACAGGGGGCAAGACTGAAGCTTTCTTT

v_call: TRBV18
clone_size: .
cdr3_length: 15
d_call: TRBD1
j_call: TRBJ2-2
cdr3_aa: CASSPGQGATGELFF
cdr3_nt: TGTGCCAGCTCACCGGGACAGGGGGCGACCGGGGAGCTGTTTTTT

v_call: TRBV2
clone_size: .
cdr3_length: 15
d_call: .
j_call: TRBJ1-4
cdr3_aa: CASSDNTGFNEKLFF
cdr3_nt: TGTGCCAGCAGTGATAATACAGGTTTTAATGAAAAACTGTTTTTT

v_call: TRBV7-3
clone_size: .
cdr3_length: 15
d_call: .
j_call: TRBJ2-1
cdr3_aa: CASSSGGVGYNEQFF
cdr3_nt: TGTGCCAGCAGCTCAGGCGGGGTGGGGTACAATGAGCAGTTCTTC

v_call: TRBV5-1
clone_size: .
cdr3_length: 14
d_call: .
j_call: TRBJ1-1
cdr3_aa: CASSFGLMNTEAFF
cdr3_nt: TGCGCCAGCAGCTTTGGGCTAATGAACACTGAAGCTTTCTTT

v_call: TRBV30
clone_size: .
cdr3_length: 16
d_call: TRBD1
j_call: TRBJ1-2
cdr3_aa: CAWFLLPGTGRSGYTF
cdr3_nt: TGTGCCTGGTTCCTACTCCCCGGGACAGGGAGGTCTGGCTACACCTTC

v_call: TRBV3-1/TRBV3-2
clone_size: .
cdr3_length: 17
d_call: .
j_call: TRBJ1-3
cdr3_aa: CASSRSGRGGAGNTIYF
cdr3_nt: TGTGCCAGCAGCCGCAGTGGGCGGGGAGGGGCTGGAAACACCATATATTTT

v_call: TRBV6-5
clone_size: .
cdr3_length: 15
d_call: TRBD1
j_call: TRBJ2-7
cdr3_aa: CASSLGQGSLYEQYF
cdr3_nt: TGTGCCAGCAGTCTCGGACAGGGAAGTCTCTACGAGCAGTACTTC

v_call: TRBV30
clone_size: .
cdr3_length: 19
d_call: TRBD1
j_call: TRBJ1-2
cdr3_aa: CAWSNDPGQAPLPNYGYTF
cdr3_nt: TGTGCCTGGTCGAATGATCCGGGACAGGCACCTCTACCTAACTATGGCTACACCTTC

v_call: TRBV5-4
clone_size: .
cdr3_length: 13
d_call: .
j_call: TRBJ1-2
cdr3_aa: CASSLAGAGGYTF
cdr3_nt: TGTGCCAGCAGCTTGGCAGGGGCCGGTGGCTACACCTTC

v_call: TRBV6-5
clone_size: once
cdr3_length: 13
d_call: .
j_call: TRBJ1-5
cdr3_aa: CASRTGNNQPQHF
cdr3_nt: TGTGCCAGCAGGACAGGAAACAATCAGCCCCAGCATTTT

v_call: TRBV9
clone_size: .
cdr3_length: 16
d_call: TRBD2
j_call: TRBJ2-1
cdr3_aa: CASSFKGSGDYNEQFF
cdr3_nt: TGTGCCAGCAGCTTTAAGGGTAGCGGGGACTACAATGAGCAGTTCTTC

v_call: TRBV6-6
clone_size: .
cdr3_length: 14
d_call: TRBD1
j_call: TRBJ2-4
cdr3_aa: CASSPGTGVNIQYF
cdr3_nt: TGTGCCAGCAGTCCCGGGACAGGGGTAAACATTCAGTACTTC

v_call: TRBV7-6
clone_size: .
cdr3_length: 14
d_call: .
j_call: TRBJ2-7
cdr3_aa: CASSREGRPYEQYF
cdr3_nt: TGTGCCAGCAGCCGAGAGGGCAGACCCTACGAGCAGTACTTC

v_call: TRBV2
clone_size: .
cdr3_length: 14
d_call: TRBD2
j_call: TRBJ2-1
cdr3_aa: CASIGAGAGNEQFF
cdr3_nt: TGTGCCAGCATCGGAGCGGGGGCCGGGAATGAGCAGTTCTTC

v_call: TRBV9
clone_size: .
cdr3_length: 13
d_call: .
j_call: TRBJ1-4
cdr3_aa: CASSPRGNEKLFF
cdr3_nt: TGTGCCAGCAGCCCACGCGGGAATGAAAAACTGTTTTTT

v_call: TRBV24-1
clone_size: once
cdr3_length: 15
d_call: TRBD2
j_call: TRBJ2-2
cdr3_aa: CATSVAGGQGGELFF
cdr3_nt: TGTGCCACCAGTGTGGCGGGGGGGCAAGGCGGGGAGCTGTTTTTT

v_call: TRBV3-1/TRBV3-2
clone_size: .
cdr3_length: 16
d_call: .
j_call: TRBJ1-4
cdr3_aa: CASSQLPGSAGEKLFF
cdr3_nt: TGTGCCAGCAGCCAACTACCCGGGAGCGCAGGTGAAAAACTGTTTTTT

v_call: TRBV11-3
clone_size: .
cdr3_length: 13
d_call: TRBD1
j_call: TRBJ1-1
cdr3_aa: CASSLTGGTEAFF
cdr3_nt: TGTGCCAGCAGCCTGACAGGGGGAACTGAAGCTTTCTTT

v_call: TRBV15
clone_size: .
cdr3_length: 15
d_call: .
j_call: TRBJ1-1
cdr3_aa: CATSRVRAAGTEAFF
cdr3_nt: TGTGCCACCAGCAGGGTGAGGGCCGCCGGGACTGAAGCTTTCTTT

v_call: TRBV11-3
clone_size: .
cdr3_length: 13
d_call: .
j_call: TRBJ2-7
cdr3_aa: CASCGGNFYEQYF
cdr3_nt: TGTGCCAGTTGTGGAGGGAACTTTTACGAGCAGTACTTC

v_call: TRBV6-1
clone_size: .
cdr3_length: 15
d_call: .
j_call: TRBJ2-7
cdr3_aa: CASSEASGSSSEQYF
cdr3_nt: TGTGCCAGCAGTGAGGCTTCCGGGTCCTCCAGCGAGCAGTACTTC

v_call: TRBV19
clone_size: .
cdr3_length: 16
d_call: TRBD2
j_call: TRBJ2-3
cdr3_aa: CASSIDLAGGLDTQYF
cdr3_nt: TGTGCCAGTAGTATAGATTTAGCGGGGGGGTTAGATACGCAGTATTTT

v_call: TRBV11-1
clone_size: once
cdr3_length: 14
d_call: .
j_call: TRBJ2-2
cdr3_aa: CASSLLRSTGELFF
cdr3_nt: TGTGCCAGCAGCTTATTACGGTCTACCGGGGAGCTGTTTTTT

v_call: TRBV5-8
clone_size: .
cdr3_length: 15
d_call: .
j_call: TRBJ1-1
cdr3_aa: CASSHDRGGSTEAFF
cdr3_nt: TGTGCCAGCAGCCATGATAGGGGCGGGAGCACTGAAGCTTTCTTT

v_call: TRBV5-4
clone_size: .
cdr3_length: 15
d_call: .
j_call: TRBJ2-3
cdr3_aa: CASNPFRGATDTQYF
cdr3_nt: TGTGCCAGCAACCCCTTTAGGGGCGCAACAGATACGCAGTATTTT